The 23 T cell receptor beta chains below were found in one sample sequenced in a study of T cell repertoires in aging, cancer and after chemotherapy. TCR beta rearrangements were amplified from peripheral blood genomic DNA. TRB rearrangements spanning V, D and J were amplified using mixed TRB-A/B primers. TCRdb re-analysed the multiplex PCR reads in MiXCR, keeping a single row per CDR3 protein. The repertoire includes some 2,600 distinct CDR3 sequences, under 30% of them detected once, and approximately 12% sits in the top ten. The sample was blood. The receptor set was obtained from a human donor in good health.

This clonotype is categorized as large. The gene calls are TRBV29-1 and TRBJ2-3, with 9 bases matching TRBD2. V lost 7 bases and J lost 6; bases outside the gene matches: 5. Germline V CDR1 and CDR2: SQVTM, ANQGSEA. There are 12 residues in the CDR3. The CDR3 spells CSGSGGRDTQYF. The CDR3 nucleotides read TGCAGCGGGAGCGGGGGGCGCGATACGCAGTATTTT.

This clonotype is medium-sized in the sample. The J gene is TRBJ1-4, the V gene TRBV15, with unresolved D. This CDR3 contains 13 residues. Germline V lookup: CDR1 LNHNV, CDR2 YYDKDF (reference sequence). V gave up 1 base and J gave up 5 bases, with 5 bases separating them. CDR3 DNA sequence: TGTGCCACCAGCAGAGGGCAAAATGAAAAACTGTTTTTT. Translating it yields CATSRGQNEKLFF.

By proportion, this clonotype is medium-sized. The chain links TRBV7-2 to TRBJ2-2; D is possibly TRBD2 (5 bases). V shed 5 bases and J shed 4 bases, with 11 bases lying between them. The CDR3 length is 14 residues. CDR1 and CDR2 from the germline V gene are SGHTA and FQGNSA. The CDR3 region has the DNA TGTGCCAGCAGCCCCCTTGGGAGCACCGGGGAGCTGTTTTTT. Its translation is CASSPLGSTGELFF.

This clonotype is judged large. The genes are TRBV29-1 and TRBJ1-1; D uncertain. CDR1 and CDR2 from the germline V gene are SQVTM and ANQGSEA. V dropped 4 bases and J dropped 2 bases, with 5 bases sitting between them. The CDR3 consists of 11 residues. CDR3 residues: CSVVGNTEAFF. Written as DNA, the CDR3 is TGCAGCGTTGTTGGTAACACTGAAGCTTTCTTT. The entire variable domain, with the rest obtained from reference TRBV29-1 and TRBJ1-1, is as follows: SAVISQKPSRDICQRGTSLTIQCQVDSQVTMMFWYRQQPGQSLTLIATANQGSEATYESGFVIDKFPISRPNLTFSTLTVSNMSPEDSSIYLCSVVGNTEAFFGQGTRLTVV.

The J gene is TRBJ2-5, the V gene TRBV6-5, with a possible D match to TRBD1 (5 bases). The CDR3 sequence is 14 residues long. The germline V gene has CDR1 MNHEY and CDR2 SVGAGI. V dropped 6 bases and J dropped 1 base, with 12 bases sitting between them. DNA of the CDR3: TGTGCCAGCAGGGGGCTTTGGGTCCAAGAGACCCAGTACTTC. Translated: CASRGLWVQETQYF.

The rearrangement links TRBV6-1 to TRBJ2-1; D possibly corresponds to TRBD1 (7 bases). The CDR3 has 14 residues. The germline CDR1 and CDR2 sequences are MNHNS and SASEGT. Trimming stripped 4 bases from V and 5 bases from J, with 12 bases between. CDR3 nucleotides: TGTGCCAGCAGTGCAGGGGGGCGAGACAATGAGCAGTTCTTC. Its translation is CASSAGGRDNEQFF.

The V call is TRBV7-2, the J call TRBJ2-2; 9 bases agree with TRBD1. Germline V lookup: CDR1 SGHTA, CDR2 FQGNSA. The CDR3 is made up of 17 amino acids. After removal of 5 bases from V and 5 bases from J, the junction contained 12 bases not matched to a gene. In DNA, the CDR3 is TGTGCCAGCAGCCCCTTACCCGGGACAGGGATGACCGGGGAGCTGTTTTTT. Translation: CASSPLPGTGMTGELFF.

This clonotype showed up just a few times. The rearrangement joins TRBV20-1 to TRBJ2-1; no firm D call. CDR1 DFQATT and CDR2 SNEGSKA come from the germline V gene (reference sequence). V was clipped by 4 bases and J by 0 bases, with 10 bases between them. The CDR3 has 14 amino acids. The CDR3 bases are TGCAGTGCTAACCCCCCCTACTCCTACAATGAGCAGTTCTTC. Encoded protein: CSANPPYSYNEQFF.

This clonotype was counted only a few times. The chain joins TRBV7-2 to TRBJ1-4; D call uncertain. The V gene lost 2 bases and the J gene lost 7 bases, with 8 bases spanning the gap. The CDR3 is 13 residues long. Germline V CDR1 and CDR2: SGHTA, FQGNSA. The chain's CDR3 is CASSLRGSEKLFF. The DNA of the CDR3 is TGTGCCAGCAGCTTAAGAGGGAGTGAAAAACTGTTTTTT. Looking up the rest from reference TRBV7-2 and TRBJ1-4 gives the full variable domain: GAGVSQSPSNKVTEKGKDVELRCDPISGHTALYWYRQSLGQGLEFLIYFQGNSAPDKSGLPSDRFSAERTGGSVSTLTIQRTQQEDSAVYLCASSLRGSEKLFFGSGTQLSVL.

This clonotype has a handful of counts. J is TRBJ2-1 and V is TRBV9, with 8 bases that match TRBD2. The trim removed 3 bases at V and 2 bases at J, leaving 4 bases unmatched. The CDR3 loop spans 15 amino acids. Germline CDR1 and CDR2: SGDLS and YYNGEE. Here the CDR3 reads CASSEAGVPYNEQFF. Here the CDR3 DNA reads TGTGCCAGCAGCGAAGCGGGGGTTCCCTACAATGAGCAGTTCTTC.

This clonotype is medium-sized. The chain employs TRBV24-1 and TRBJ1-2, with 7 bases lining up with TRBD1. The CDR3 totals 14 residues. Per germline, CDR1 KGHDR and CDR2 SFDVKD. V dropped 4 bases and J dropped 3; count of bases not matched to a gene: 4. The CDR3 loop is CATSDQGEDYGYTF. The CDR3 bases are TGTGCCACCAGTGACCAGGGGGAGGACTATGGCTACACCTTC.

This CDR3 is CSAHRGPNQPQHF. In nucleotides, the CDR3 is TGCAGTGCTCACAGGGGTCCCAATCAGCCCCAGCATTTT. The chain is built from TRBV20-1 and TRBJ1-5; 7 bases match TRBD1. Trimming took 5 bases from V and 3 from J; bases not matched to a gene: 4. Germline values: CDR1 DFQATT, CDR2 SNEGSKA (reference sequence). This CDR3 is 13 amino acids long.

The chain combines TRBV20-1 with TRBJ2-7; D possibly corresponds to TRBD2 (5 bases). Trimming cost V 4 bases and J 7 bases, with 17 bases left between them. From germline, CDR1 is DFQATT and CDR2 SNEGSKA (reference sequence). This CDR3 is built from 13 residues. CDR3 bases: TGCAGTGCTACCCGGGCGGGCTCTGATGAGCAGTACTTC. It translates to CSATRAGSDEQYF.

The chain is built from TRBV20-1 and TRBJ1-3; D gene uncertain. The germline V gene has CDR1 DFQATT and CDR2 SNEGSKA (reference sequence). This CDR3 spans 15 amino acids. Between the trimmed V and J ends, which lost 2 bases and 0 bases, there was a span of 11 bases. The CDR3 sequence is CSARPRRASGNTIYF. For the CDR3, the DNA is TGCAGTGCTAGACCACGTAGGGCCTCTGGAAACACCATATATTTT.

This clonotype is large by share. The rearrangement joins TRBV10-3 to TRBJ2-3; D uncertain. Germline CDR1 and CDR2: ENHRY and SYGVKD. Trimming shortened V by 3 bases and J by 6 bases, and 4 bases separated the two germline ends. This CDR3 spans 11 amino acids. CDR3 sequence: CAISDADTQYF. The DNA for the CDR3 is TGTGCCATCAGTGATGCCGATACGCAGTATTTT.

A few counts support this clonotype. The rearrangement joins TRBV28 to TRBJ1-2; tentative D call: TRBD1 (5 bases). Looked up from germline, CDR1 is MDHEN and CDR2 is SYDVKM. V dropped 6 bases and J dropped 4 bases, with 12 bases sitting between them. This CDR3 is built from 13 residues. The CDR3, as DNA: TGTGCCAGCAGACTGGGACGGAGCTATGGCTACACCTTC. Amino acids: CASRLGRSYGYTF.

By frequency in the sample, this clonotype is medium-sized. The chain carries TRBV6-1 and TRBJ2-1; D unclear. The CDR3 totals 13 residues. Germline V gene data show CDR1 as MNHNS and CDR2 as SASEGT. V shed 2 bases and J shed 3 bases, with 5 bases lying between them. Here the CDR3 reads CASSEPFYNEQFF. For the CDR3, the DNA is TGTGCCAGCAGTGAACCATTCTACAATGAGCAGTTCTTC.

The rearrangement joins TRBV19 to TRBJ2-5; D may correspond to TRBD1 or TRBD2 (5 bases each). This CDR3 comprises 17 residues. Germline V gene lookup returns CDR1 LNHDA and CDR2 SQIVND (reference sequence). Trimming cost V 9 bases and J 4 bases, with 27 bases left between them. CDR3 in DNA: TGTGCCAGCAGCCAAGAGATTCGGGGCGTAGGGTCAGAGACCCAGTACTTC. This encodes CASSQEIRGVGSETQYF.

In its sample, this clonotype is large. The chain uses TRBV6-5 and TRBJ2-1; D remains ambiguous. Germline V lookup: CDR1 MNHEY, CDR2 SVGAGI. The V end lost 0 bases, the J end lost 6 bases, and 6 bases lay between the germline ends. The CDR3 runs 13 residues. The CDR3 coding sequence is TGTGCCAGCAGTTACTCTACGAGCAATGAGCAGTTCTTC. Translating it yields CASSYSTSNEQFF.

This clonotype is categorized as medium-sized (0.01 to 0.1%). The CDR3, as DNA: TGTGCCAGTAGTGCCTCAGGGGGAAGGCGTGAAAAACTGTTTTTT. Its protein product is CASSASGGRREKLFF. The rearrangement uses TRBV19 and TRBJ1-4; 7 bases match TRBD1. The CDR3 totals 15 residues. The V segment lost 5 bases and the J segment 7 bases; nucleotides outside the gene matches: 10. CDR1 is LNHDA, CDR2 SQIVND, per germline (reference sequence).

In this sample, this clonotype is medium-sized. The V gene is TRBV19, the J gene TRBJ2-7; D remains unclear. Trimming removed 3 bases from V and 3 bases from J, with 9 bases in between. The CDR3 is 13 residues long. Germline CDR1 LNHDA, CDR2 SQIVND (reference sequence). The CDR3 spells CASSIGSLYEQYF. The CDR3 DNA reads TGTGCCAGTAGTATCGGGTCCCTCTACGAGCAGTACTTC.

This clonotype counts as medium-sized. The genes are TRBV6-2 or TRBV6-3 and TRBJ2-1; D gene uncertain. Deletions cut 6 bases from V and 3 bases from J, with 9 bases between. Looked up from germline, CDR1 is MNHEY and CDR2 is SVGEGT. The CDR3 runs 13 residues. The CDR3 bases are TGTGCCAGCAGCTGGCTGATCTACAATGAGCAGTTCTTC. Translated: CASSWLIYNEQFF.

This clonotype was recorded a few times. The J gene is TRBJ1-1, the V gene TRBV11-1; possible D gene TRBD1, 5 bases. CDR1 and CDR2 from the germline V gene are SGHAT and FQDESV (reference sequence). There are 14 residues in the CDR3. V dropped 5 bases and J dropped 0 bases, with 10 bases sitting between them. CDR3 coding DNA: TGTGCCAGCAGCCCGACAGCACTGAACACTGAAGCTTTCTTT. The encoded protein is CASSPTALNTEAFF.